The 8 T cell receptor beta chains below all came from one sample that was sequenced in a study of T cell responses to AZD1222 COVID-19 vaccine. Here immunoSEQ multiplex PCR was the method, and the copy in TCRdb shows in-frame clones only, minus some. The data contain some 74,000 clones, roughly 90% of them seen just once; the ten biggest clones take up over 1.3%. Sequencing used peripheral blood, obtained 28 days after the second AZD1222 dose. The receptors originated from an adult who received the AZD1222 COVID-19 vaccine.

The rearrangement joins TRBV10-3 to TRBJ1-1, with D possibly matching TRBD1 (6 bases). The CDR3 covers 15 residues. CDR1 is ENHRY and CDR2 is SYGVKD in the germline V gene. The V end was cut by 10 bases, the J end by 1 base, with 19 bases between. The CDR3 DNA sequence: TGTGCCACCGTACAGGGCGTCGAGACGAACACTGAAGCTTTCTTT. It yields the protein CATVQGVETNTEAFF.

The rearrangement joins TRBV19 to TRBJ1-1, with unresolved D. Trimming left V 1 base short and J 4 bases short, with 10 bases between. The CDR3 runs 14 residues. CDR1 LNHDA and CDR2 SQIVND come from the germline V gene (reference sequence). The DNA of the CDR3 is TGTGCCAGTAGTATAGGGCAGTCCGCCACTGAAGCTTTCTTT. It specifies CASSIGQSATEAFF. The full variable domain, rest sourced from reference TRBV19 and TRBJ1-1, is DGGITQSPKYLFRKEGQNVTLSCEQNLNHDAMYWYRQDPGQGLRLIYYSQIVNDFQKGDIAEGYSVSREKKESFPLTVTSAQKNPTAFYLCASSIGQSATEAFFGQGTRLTVV.

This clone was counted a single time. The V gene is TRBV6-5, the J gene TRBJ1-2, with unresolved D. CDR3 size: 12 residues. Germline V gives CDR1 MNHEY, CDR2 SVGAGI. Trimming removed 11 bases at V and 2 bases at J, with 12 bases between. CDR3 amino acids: CAATTPNYGYTF. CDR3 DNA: TGTGCCGCTACGACACCCAACTATGGCTACACCTTC.

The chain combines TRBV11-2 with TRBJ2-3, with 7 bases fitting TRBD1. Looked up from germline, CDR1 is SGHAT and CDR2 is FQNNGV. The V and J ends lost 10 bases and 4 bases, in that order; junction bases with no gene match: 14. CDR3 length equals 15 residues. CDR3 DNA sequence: TGTGCCACCATGGACAGGAGTAGAGAAGCAGATACGCAGTATTTT. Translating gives CATMDRSREADTQYF.

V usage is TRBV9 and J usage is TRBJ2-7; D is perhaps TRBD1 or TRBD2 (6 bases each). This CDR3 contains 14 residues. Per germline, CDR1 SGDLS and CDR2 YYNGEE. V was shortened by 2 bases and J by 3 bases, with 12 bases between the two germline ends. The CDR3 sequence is CASSVHGGNYEQYF. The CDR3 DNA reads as TGTGCCAGCAGCGTCCACGGGGGCAACTACGAGCAGTACTTC.

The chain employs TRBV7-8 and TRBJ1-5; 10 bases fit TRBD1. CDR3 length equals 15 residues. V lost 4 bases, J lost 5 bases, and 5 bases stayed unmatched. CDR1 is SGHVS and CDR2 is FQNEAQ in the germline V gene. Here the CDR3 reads CASSSGTGDYQPQHF. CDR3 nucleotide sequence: TGTGCCAGCAGCTCTGGGACAGGGGATTATCAGCCCCAGCATTTT.

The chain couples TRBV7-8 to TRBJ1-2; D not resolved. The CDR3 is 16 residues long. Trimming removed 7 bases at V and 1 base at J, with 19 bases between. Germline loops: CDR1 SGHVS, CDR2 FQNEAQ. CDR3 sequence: CASTPERVSNNYGYTF. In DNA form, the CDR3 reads TGTGCCAGCACCCCCGAGCGAGTCTCCAATAACTATGGCTACACCTTC.

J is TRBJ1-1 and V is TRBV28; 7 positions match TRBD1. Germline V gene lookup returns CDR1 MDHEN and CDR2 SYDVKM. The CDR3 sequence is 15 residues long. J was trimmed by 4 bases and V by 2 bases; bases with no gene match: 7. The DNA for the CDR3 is TGTGCCAGCAGTTTAGGAGGGCAGGGGGGCACTGAAGCTTTCTTT. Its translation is CASSLGGQGGTEAFF.